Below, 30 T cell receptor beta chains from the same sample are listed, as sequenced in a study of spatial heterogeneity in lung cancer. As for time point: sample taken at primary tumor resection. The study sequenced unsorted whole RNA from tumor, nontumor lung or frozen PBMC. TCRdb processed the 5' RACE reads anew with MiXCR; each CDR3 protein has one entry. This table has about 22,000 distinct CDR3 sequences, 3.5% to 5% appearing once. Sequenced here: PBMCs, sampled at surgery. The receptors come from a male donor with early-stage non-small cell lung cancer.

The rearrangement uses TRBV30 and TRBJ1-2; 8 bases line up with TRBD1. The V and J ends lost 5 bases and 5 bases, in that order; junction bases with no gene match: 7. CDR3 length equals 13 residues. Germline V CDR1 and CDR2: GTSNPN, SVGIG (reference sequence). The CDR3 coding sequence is TGTGCCTGGGACCAGGGGGCTTGGTATGGCTACACCTTC. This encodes CAWDQGAWYGYTF.

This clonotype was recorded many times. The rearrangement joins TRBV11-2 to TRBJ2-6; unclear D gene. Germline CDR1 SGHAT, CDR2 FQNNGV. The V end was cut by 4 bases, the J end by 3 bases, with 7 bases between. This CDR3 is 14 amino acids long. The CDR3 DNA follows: TGTGCCAGCAGCTACATCCTTGGGGCCAACGTCCTGACTTTC. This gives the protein CASSYILGANVLTF. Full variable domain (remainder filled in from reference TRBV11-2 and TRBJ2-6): EAGVAQSPRYKIIEKRQSVAFWCNPISGHATLYWYQQILGQGPKLLIQFQNNGVVDDSQLPKDRFSAERLKGVDSTLKIQPAKLEDSAVYLCASSYILGANVLTFGAGSRLTVL.

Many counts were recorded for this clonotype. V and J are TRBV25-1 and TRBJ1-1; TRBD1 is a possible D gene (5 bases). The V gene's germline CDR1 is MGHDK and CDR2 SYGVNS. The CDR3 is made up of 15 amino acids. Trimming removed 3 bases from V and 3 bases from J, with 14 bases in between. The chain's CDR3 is CASSDSFGADTEAFF. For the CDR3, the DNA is TGTGCCAGCAGTGACTCCTTTGGGGCGGACACTGAAGCTTTCTTT.

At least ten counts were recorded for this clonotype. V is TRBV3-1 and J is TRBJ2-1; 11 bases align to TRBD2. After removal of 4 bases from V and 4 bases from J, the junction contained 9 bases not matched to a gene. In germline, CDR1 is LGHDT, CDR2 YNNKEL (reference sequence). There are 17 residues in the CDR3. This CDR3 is CASSRTGLAEGYNEQFF. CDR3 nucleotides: TGTGCCAGCAGCCGCACGGGACTAGCGGAGGGGTACAATGAGCAGTTCTTC.

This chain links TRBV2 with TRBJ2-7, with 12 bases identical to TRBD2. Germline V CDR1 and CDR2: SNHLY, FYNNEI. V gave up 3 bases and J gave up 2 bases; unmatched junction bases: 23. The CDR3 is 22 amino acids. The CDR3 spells CASSDPYAGGLASGREPYEQYF. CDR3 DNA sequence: TGTGCCAGCAGTGATCCGTACGCCGGGGGATTGGCTAGCGGGAGGGAGCCCTACGAGCAGTACTTC. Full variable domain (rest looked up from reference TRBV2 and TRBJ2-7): EPEVTQTPSHQVTQMGQEVILRCVPISNHLYFYWYRQILGQKVEFLVSFYNNEISEKSEIFDDQFSVERPDGSNFTLKIRSTKLEDSAMYFCASSDPYAGGLASGREPYEQYFGPGTRLTVT.

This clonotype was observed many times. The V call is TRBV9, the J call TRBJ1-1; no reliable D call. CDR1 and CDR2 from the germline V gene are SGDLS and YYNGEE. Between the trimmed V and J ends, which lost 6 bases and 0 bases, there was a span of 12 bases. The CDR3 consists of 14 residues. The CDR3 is CASTSGGMNTEAFF. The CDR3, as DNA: TGTGCCAGCACTTCAGGCGGAATGAACACTGAAGCTTTCTTT.

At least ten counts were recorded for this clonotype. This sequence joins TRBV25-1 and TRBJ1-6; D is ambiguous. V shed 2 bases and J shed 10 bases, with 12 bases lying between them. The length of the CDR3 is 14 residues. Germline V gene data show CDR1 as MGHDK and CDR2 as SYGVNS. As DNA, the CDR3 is TGTGCCAGCAGTGAAGGCAACTATAGATCACCCCTCCACTTT. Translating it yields CASSEGNYRSPLHF. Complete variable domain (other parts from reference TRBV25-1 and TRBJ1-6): EADIYQTPRYLVIGTGKKITLECSQTMGHDKMYWYQQDPGMELHLIHYSYGVNSTEKGDLSSESTVSRIRTEHFPLTLESARPSHTSQYLCASSEGNYRSPLHFGNGTRLTVT.

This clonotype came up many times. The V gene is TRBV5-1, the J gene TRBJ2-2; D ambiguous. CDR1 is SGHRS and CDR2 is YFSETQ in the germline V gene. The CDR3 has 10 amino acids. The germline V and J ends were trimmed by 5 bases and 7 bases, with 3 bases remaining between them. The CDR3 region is CASSNGELFF. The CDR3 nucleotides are TGCGCCAGCAGTAACGGGGAGCTGTTTTTT.

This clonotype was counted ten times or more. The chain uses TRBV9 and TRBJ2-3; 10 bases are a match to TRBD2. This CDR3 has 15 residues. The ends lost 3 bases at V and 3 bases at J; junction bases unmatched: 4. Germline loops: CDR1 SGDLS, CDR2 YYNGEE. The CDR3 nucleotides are TGTGCCAGCAGCGGCAGCGGGAGGGGGACAGATACGCAGTATTTT. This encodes CASSGSGRGTDTQYF.

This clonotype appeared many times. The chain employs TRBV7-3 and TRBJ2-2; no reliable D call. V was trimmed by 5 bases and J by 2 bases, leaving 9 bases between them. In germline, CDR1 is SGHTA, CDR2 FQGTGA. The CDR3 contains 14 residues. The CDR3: CASSRTQNTGELFF. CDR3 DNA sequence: TGTGCCAGCAGCCGGACGCAAAACACCGGGGAGCTGTTTTTT.

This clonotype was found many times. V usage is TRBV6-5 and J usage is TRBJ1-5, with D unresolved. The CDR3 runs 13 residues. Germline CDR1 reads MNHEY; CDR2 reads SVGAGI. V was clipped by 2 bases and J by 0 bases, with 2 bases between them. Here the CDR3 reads CASSYSSNQPQHF. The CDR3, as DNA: TGTGCCAGCAGTTACAGTAGCAATCAGCCCCAGCATTTT.

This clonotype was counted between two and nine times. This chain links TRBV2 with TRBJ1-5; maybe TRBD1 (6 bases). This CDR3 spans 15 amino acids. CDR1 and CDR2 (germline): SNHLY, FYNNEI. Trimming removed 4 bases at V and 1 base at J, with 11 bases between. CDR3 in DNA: TGTGCCAGCAGTGTGGAGGGGGGGAGCAATCAGCCCCAGCATTTT. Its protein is CASSVEGGSNQPQHF.

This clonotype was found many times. The CDR3 spells CASSPSATVKYNSPLHF. CDR3 nucleotides: TGTGCCAGCAGCCCGTCCGCGACAGTGAAATATAATTCACCCCTCCACTTT. The chain is built from TRBV6-5 and TRBJ1-6; possible D gene TRBD1, 5 bases. V was shortened by 6 bases and J by 4 bases, with 19 bases between the two germline ends. CDR1 is MNHEY and CDR2 is SVGAGI in the germline V gene. The CDR3 has 17 residues.

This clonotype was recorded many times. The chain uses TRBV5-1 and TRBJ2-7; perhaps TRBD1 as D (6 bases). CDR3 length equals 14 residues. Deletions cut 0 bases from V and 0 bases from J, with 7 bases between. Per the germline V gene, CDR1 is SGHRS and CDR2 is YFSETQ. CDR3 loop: CASSLGQVSYEQYF. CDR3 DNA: TGCGCCAGCAGCTTGGGACAGGTCTCCTACGAGCAGTACTTC. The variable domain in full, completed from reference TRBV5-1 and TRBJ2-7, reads KAGVTQTPRYLIKTRGQQVTLSCSPISGHRSVSWYQQTPGQGLQFLFEYFSETQRNKGNFPGRFSGRQFSNSRSEMNVSTLELGDSALYLCASSLGQVSYEQYFGPGTRLTVT.

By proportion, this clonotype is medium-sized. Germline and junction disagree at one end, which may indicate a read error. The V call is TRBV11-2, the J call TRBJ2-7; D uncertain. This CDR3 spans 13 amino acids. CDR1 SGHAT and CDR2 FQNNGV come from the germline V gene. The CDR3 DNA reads TGCGGTTTCAAGAGGATTAGTCCCTACGAGCAGTACTTC. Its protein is CGFKRISPYEQYF.

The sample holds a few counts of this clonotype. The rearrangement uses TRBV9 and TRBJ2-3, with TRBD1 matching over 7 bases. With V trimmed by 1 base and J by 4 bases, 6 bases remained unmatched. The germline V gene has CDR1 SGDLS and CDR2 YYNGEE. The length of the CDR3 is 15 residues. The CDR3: CASSVSIGGSDTQYF. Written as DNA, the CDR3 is TGTGCCAGCAGCGTATCAATAGGGGGCTCAGATACGCAGTATTTT.

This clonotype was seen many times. CDR3 sequence: CASSYSREGLKTQPQHF. In DNA form, the CDR3 reads TGTGCCAGCAGTTACTCGAGAGAAGGGTTGAAGACTCAGCCCCAGCATTTT. The rearrangement uses TRBV6-5 and TRBJ1-5; D gene uncertain. Trimming took off 0 bases at V and 6 bases at J, with 18 bases between the two ends. The CDR3 is made up of 17 amino acids. Germline V gene sequence: CDR1 MNHEY, CDR2 SVGAGI.

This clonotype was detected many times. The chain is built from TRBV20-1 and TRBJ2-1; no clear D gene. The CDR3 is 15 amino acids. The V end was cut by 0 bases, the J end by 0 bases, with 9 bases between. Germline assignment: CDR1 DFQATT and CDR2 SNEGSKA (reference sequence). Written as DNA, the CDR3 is TGCAGTGCTAGAGATCCGTTTAGCTCCTACAATGAGCAGTTCTTC. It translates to CSARDPFSSYNEQFF.

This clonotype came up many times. This CDR3 reads CSANGRIYNEQFF. The CDR3 nucleotides are TGCAGTGCTAACGGGAGGATCTACAATGAGCAGTTCTTC. This rearrangement joins TRBV20-1 to TRBJ2-1; 7 nucleotides match TRBD2. This CDR3 region has 13 residues. With V trimmed by 4 bases and J by 3 bases, 3 bases remained unmatched. Germline V lookup: CDR1 DFQATT, CDR2 SNEGSKA (reference sequence).

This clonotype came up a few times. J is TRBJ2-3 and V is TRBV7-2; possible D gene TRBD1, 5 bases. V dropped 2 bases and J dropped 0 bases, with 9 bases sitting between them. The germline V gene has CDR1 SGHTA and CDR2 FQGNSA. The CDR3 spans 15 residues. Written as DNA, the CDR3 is TGTGCCAGCAGCTTACAGGGCGGTAGCACAGATACGCAGTATTTT. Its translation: CASSLQGGSTDTQYF.

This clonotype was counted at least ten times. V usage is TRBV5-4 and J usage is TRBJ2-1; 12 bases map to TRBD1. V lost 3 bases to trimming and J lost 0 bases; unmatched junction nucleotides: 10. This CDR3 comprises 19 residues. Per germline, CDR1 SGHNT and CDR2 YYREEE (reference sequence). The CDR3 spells CASSWAGGQGANSYNEQFF. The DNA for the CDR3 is TGTGCCAGCAGCTGGGCAGGGGGACAGGGGGCCAACTCCTACAATGAGCAGTTCTTC. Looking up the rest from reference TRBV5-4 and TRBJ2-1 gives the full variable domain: ETGVTQSPTHLIKTRGQQVTLRCSSQSGHNTVSWYQQALGQGPQFIFQYYREEENGRGNFPPRFSGLQFPNYSSELNVNALELDDSALYLCASSWAGGQGANSYNEQFFGPGTRLTVL.

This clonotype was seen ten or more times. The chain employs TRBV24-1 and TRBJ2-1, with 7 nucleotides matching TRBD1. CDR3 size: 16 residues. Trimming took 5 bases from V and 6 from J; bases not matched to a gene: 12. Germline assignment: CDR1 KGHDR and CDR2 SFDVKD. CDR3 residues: CATSVLDRVSVNEQFF. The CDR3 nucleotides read TGTGCCACCAGTGTACTAGACAGGGTATCCGTCAATGAGCAGTTCTTC.

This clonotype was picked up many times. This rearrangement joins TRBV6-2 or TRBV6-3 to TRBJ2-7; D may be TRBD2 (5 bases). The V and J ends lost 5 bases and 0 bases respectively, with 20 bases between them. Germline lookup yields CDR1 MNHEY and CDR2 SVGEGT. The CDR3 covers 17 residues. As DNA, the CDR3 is TGTGCCAGCAGTCCAAGGCGGGCATCCGCTTTCTCCTACGAGCAGTACTTC. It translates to CASSPRRASAFSYEQYF.

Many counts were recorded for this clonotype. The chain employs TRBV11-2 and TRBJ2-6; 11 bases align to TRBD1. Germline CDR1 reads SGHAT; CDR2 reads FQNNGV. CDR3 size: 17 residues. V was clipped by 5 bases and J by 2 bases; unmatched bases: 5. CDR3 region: CASSPGQGAAGANVLTF. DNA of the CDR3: TGTGCCAGCAGCCCAGGACAGGGGGCTGCTGGGGCCAACGTCCTGACTTTC.

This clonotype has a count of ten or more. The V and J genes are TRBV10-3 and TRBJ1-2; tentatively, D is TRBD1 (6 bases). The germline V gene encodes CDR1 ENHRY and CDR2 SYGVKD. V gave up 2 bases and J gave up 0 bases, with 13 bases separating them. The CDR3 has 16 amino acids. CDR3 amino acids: CAISETRTATNYGYTF. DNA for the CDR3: TGTGCCATCAGTGAGACTAGGACAGCTACTAACTATGGCTACACCTTC.

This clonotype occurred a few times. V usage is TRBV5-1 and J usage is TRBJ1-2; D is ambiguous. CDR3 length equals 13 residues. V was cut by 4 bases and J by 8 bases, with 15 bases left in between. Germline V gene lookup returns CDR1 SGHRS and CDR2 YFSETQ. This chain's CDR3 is CASSPEANGGYTF. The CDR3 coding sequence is TGCGCCAGCAGCCCCGAGGCAAACGGAGGCTACACCTTC. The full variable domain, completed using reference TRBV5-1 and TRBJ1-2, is KAGVTQTPRYLIKTRGQQVTLSCSPISGHRSVSWYQQTPGQGLQFLFEYFSETQRNKGNFPGRFSGRQFSNSRSEMNVSTLELGDSALYLCASSPEANGGYTFGSGTRLTVV.

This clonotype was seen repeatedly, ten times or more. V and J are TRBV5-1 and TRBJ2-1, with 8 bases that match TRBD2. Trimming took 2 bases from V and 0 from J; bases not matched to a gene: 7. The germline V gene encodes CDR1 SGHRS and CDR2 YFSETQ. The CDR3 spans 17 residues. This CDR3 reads CASSFSTSASSYNEQFF. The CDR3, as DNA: TGCGCCAGCAGCTTCTCGACTAGCGCGAGCTCCTACAATGAGCAGTTCTTC. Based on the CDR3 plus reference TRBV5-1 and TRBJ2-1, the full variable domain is KAGVTQTPRYLIKTRGQQVTLSCSPISGHRSVSWYQQTPGQGLQFLFEYFSETQRNKGNFPGRFSGRQFSNSRSEMNVSTLELGDSALYLCASSFSTSASSYNEQFFGPGTRLTVL.

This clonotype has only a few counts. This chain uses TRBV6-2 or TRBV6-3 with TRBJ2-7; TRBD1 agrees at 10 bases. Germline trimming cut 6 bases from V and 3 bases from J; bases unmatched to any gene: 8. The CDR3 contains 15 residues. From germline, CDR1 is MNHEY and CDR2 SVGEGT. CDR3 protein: CASRGQGTPLYEQYF. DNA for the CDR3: TGTGCCAGCAGGGGACAGGGGACCCCACTCTACGAGCAGTACTTC.

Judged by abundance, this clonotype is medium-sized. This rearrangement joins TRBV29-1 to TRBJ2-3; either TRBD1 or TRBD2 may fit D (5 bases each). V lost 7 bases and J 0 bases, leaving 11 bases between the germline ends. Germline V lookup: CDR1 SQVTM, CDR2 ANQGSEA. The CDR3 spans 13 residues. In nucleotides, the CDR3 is TGCAGCGCACGGGACCATAGCACAGATACGCAGTATTTT. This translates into CSARDHSTDTQYF.

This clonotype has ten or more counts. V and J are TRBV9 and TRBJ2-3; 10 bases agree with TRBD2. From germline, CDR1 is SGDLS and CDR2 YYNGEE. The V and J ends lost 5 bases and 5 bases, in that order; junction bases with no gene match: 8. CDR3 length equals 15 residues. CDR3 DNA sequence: TGTGCCAGCAGTAACAGCGGGAGGGCGGGAGATACGCAGTATTTT. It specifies CASSNSGRAGDTQYF.